This T cell receptor beta chain comes out of a study of T cells expressing NK-cell markers. Whole-study context: One of eight sequenced donors was HCMV-seronegative; the other seven were seropositive. Study results and caveats: The leading position in the CD3+CD56-NKG2C+ fraction of four donors also went to these clonotypes.

As for this clonotype: The target antigen is unknown.

Germline loops: CDR1 SGHAT, CDR2 FQNNGV. The CDR3 extends over 15 amino acids. After re-calling the 5' RACE reads, TCRdb lists one entry per CDR3 protein, DNA absent. This sample's table reports a few hundred thousand distinct CDR3 sequences. This clonotype originated in a man aged 18-70 years in good health. The sample taken for sequencing was blood T cells: a sorted CD56 or NKG2C T cell subset, CD4+ or CD8+ T cells, or bulk PBMC T cells (not recorded which). The V and J genes are TRBV11-2 and TRBJ2-7; lacking DNA, the TRBD1 call made by TCRdb goes unchecked. CDR3 loop: CASSWGRASSYEQYF.